The 15 T cell receptor beta chains given below trace back to one sample, sequenced in a study of blood T cell repertoires in COVID-19. Clones were read by immunoSEQ multiplex PCR, and TCRdb kept only the in-frame ones, dropping some. The profile covers around 250,000 clones, with around 90% appearing a single time and 0.65% to 0.8% taken by the ten largest. Material for sequencing was peripheral blood. These receptor sequences come from a human donor in a cohort sampled during active COVID-19.

The chain employs TRBV19 and TRBJ1-4; 9 bases line up with TRBD1. There are 14 residues in the CDR3. J lost 8 bases, V lost 7 bases, and 8 bases had no gene match. Germline-derived CDR1 and CDR2 are LNHDA and SQIVND (reference sequence). The CDR3 is CASTQGQGNEKLFF. DNA of the CDR3: TGTGCCAGTACGCAGGGACAGGGAAACGAAAAACTGTTTTTT.

The V gene is TRBV18, the J gene TRBJ2-3; no clear D gene. The CDR3 covers 14 residues. Germline V gene sequence: CDR1 KGHSH, CDR2 LQKENI. V lost 2 bases, J lost 2 bases, and 8 bases lay in between. CDR3 in amino acids: CASSPSTNTDTQYF. The DNA for the CDR3 is TGTGCCAGCTCACCATCTACTAACACAGATACGCAGTATTTT.

This clone was observed once. DNA for the CDR3: TGTGCCAGCAGTTCTCCTAGGGACAGGGGTCATGGCTACACCTTC. Protein product: CASSSPRDRGHGYTF. The J gene is TRBJ1-2, the V gene TRBV5-4, with TRBD1 matching 10 bases. The germline gives CDR1 SGHNT, CDR2 YYREEE (reference sequence). With 5 bases clipped from V and 6 bases from J, the junction kept 10 bases outside the gene matches. This CDR3 spans 15 amino acids.

The chain joins TRBV7-6 to TRBJ1-5; the D gene is possibly TRBD1 (6 bases). There are 17 residues in the CDR3. V was trimmed by 0 bases and J by 3 bases, leaving 15 bases between them. Per the germline V gene, CDR1 is SGHVS and CDR2 is FNYEAQ. DNA of the CDR3: TGTGCCAGCAGCTTAGCGCCCCGGGACACATACAATCAGCCCCAGCATTTT. Residues: CASSLAPRDTYNQPQHF.

The V call is TRBV5-6, the J call TRBJ1-3; D unresolved. The ends were cut back, 4 bases at V and 2 bases at J, with 13 bases in the middle. Germline values: CDR1 SGHDT, CDR2 YYEEEE. This CDR3 has 15 residues. As DNA, the CDR3 is TGTGCCAGCAGCCTGGTTCATCCAGCTGGAAACACCATATATTTT. Protein: CASSLVHPAGNTIYF.

The V call is TRBV19, the J call TRBJ1-4; TRBD1 matches 9 bases. The V segment lost 7 bases and the J segment 5 bases; nucleotides outside the gene matches: 8. CDR3 length: 15 amino acids. In germline, CDR1 is LNHDA, CDR2 SQIVND (reference sequence). The CDR3 sequence is CASKKGTGINEKLFF. In DNA form, the CDR3 reads TGTGCCAGTAAGAAGGGGACAGGGATAAATGAAAAACTGTTTTTT.

This rearrangement joins TRBV6-2 or TRBV6-3 to TRBJ1-1, with a possible D match to TRBD1 (6 bases). The CDR3 has 13 amino acids. Germline assignment: CDR1 MNHEY and CDR2 SVGEGT. V lost 4 bases, J lost 4 bases, and 10 bases lay in between. CDR3 amino acids: CASSLQGITEAFF. CDR3 coding DNA: TGTGCCAGCAGTTTACAGGGTATCACTGAAGCTTTCTTT.

V gene TRBV20-1 combines with J gene TRBJ2-7; 9 nucleotides agree with TRBD1. CDR3 length: 11 residues. CDR1 is DFQATT and CDR2 is SNEGSKA in the germline V gene (reference sequence). V was pared by 7 bases and J by 3 bases, with 1 base of the junction left unmatched. The CDR3 spells CSGQGDYEQYF. The CDR3 DNA reads as TGCAGTGGACAGGGGGACTACGAGCAGTACTTC.

The chain carries TRBV7-2 and TRBJ2-7; TRBD1 aligns across 10 bases. Germline CDR1 and CDR2: SGHTA and FQGNSA. The junction had 6 bases not matched to a gene; V was cut back by 7 bases and J by 3 bases. The CDR3 length is 14 residues. The CDR3 DNA follows: TGTGCCAGCAACCCGACAGGGGGCTTCTACGAGCAGTACTTC. It is translated as CASNPTGGFYEQYF.

The rearrangement joins TRBV9 to TRBJ1-1, with a tentative D call TRBD1 (6 bases). V was clipped by 0 bases and J by 0 bases, with 12 bases between them. The CDR3 contains 16 residues. The V gene's germline CDR1 is SGDLS and CDR2 YYNGEE. The CDR3 here is CASSVGWDNLNTEAFF. The CDR3 nucleotides read TGTGCCAGCAGCGTAGGGTGGGACAACTTGAACACTGAAGCTTTCTTT.

The chain carries TRBV6-2 or TRBV6-3 and TRBJ1-5; TRBD1 matches 7 bases. The V segment lost 5 bases and the J segment 0 bases; nucleotides outside the gene matches: 13. CDR1 MNHEY and CDR2 SVGEGT come from the germline V gene. The CDR3 is 18 residues long. The CDR3 nucleotides read TGTGCCAGCAGTCACACCAAGGGACAGCTCACTAGCAATCAGCCCCAGCATTTT. Its translation: CASSHTKGQLTSNQPQHF.

The chain uses TRBV4-1 and TRBJ2-7; 7 bases are a match to TRBD1. Looked up from germline, CDR1 is MGHRA and CDR2 is YSYEKL. CDR3 size: 14 residues. Germline trimming cut 5 bases from V and 3 bases from J; bases unmatched to any gene: 7. The CDR3 loop is CASSDRVSGYEQYF. The CDR3 bases are TGCGCCAGCAGCGACAGGGTGAGTGGCTACGAGCAGTACTTC.

This clone appeared a single time. V gene TRBV6-5 combines with J gene TRBJ1-2, with 9 bases identical to TRBD1. Per germline, CDR1 MNHEY and CDR2 SVGAGI. The trim removed 7 bases at V and 8 bases at J, leaving 8 bases unmatched. This CDR3 is 13 amino acids long. For the CDR3, the DNA is TGTGCCAGCAACCTACAGGGGGCCAGGGGCTACACCTTC. It specifies CASNLQGARGYTF.

V gene TRBV30 combines with J gene TRBJ1-1; D possibly corresponds to TRBD1 (5 bases). This CDR3 spans 13 amino acids. The germline V and J ends were trimmed by 8 bases and 1 base, with 14 bases remaining between them. In germline, CDR1 is GTSNPN, CDR2 SVGIG (reference sequence). CDR3 in DNA: TGTGCCAGACGTAGGACACCGAACACTGAAGCTTTCTTT. It is translated as CARRRTPNTEAFF.

The chain uses TRBV27 and TRBJ2-7; the D is unclear. Trimming took off 3 bases at V and 2 bases at J, with 8 bases between the two ends. This CDR3 comprises 13 residues. Germline CDR1 reads MNHEY; CDR2 reads SMNVEV (reference sequence). CDR3 bases: TGTGCCAGCAGTTTGGTCGGAGCCTACGAGCAGTACTTC. Translated, it gives CASSLVGAYEQYF.